Listed below are T cell receptor beta chains from one sample, sequenced in a study of OX40 agonist ivuxolimab in advanced cancers. The method was immunoSEQ multiplex PCR; TCRdb's version includes in-frame clones alone and lacks a portion of them. Of over 40,000 clones in the sample, over 75% were seen once. Sequencing used CD4+ or CD8+ T cells sorted from blood, obtained in a trial of the OX40 agonist ivuxolimab. These receptors all come from an adult with an advanced solid tumor such as melanoma, head and neck, liver or kidney cancer. Both conserved end residues are part of each CDR3. The D gene is left open where the match is weak. Rows give clone size only sometimes, using once, few, many, or a class for an expanded clone.

d_call | j_call | clone_size | v_call | cdr3_nt | cdr3_aa
TRBD2 | TRBJ2-3 | NA | TRBV11-2 | TGTGCCAGCAGCTCTCGACTAGCGGGAGGGCCTGAAGATACGCAGTATTTT | CASSSRLAGGPEDTQYF
NA | TRBJ1-2 | NA | TRBV20-1 | TGCAGTGCTAGCGTGGGCTATGGCTACACCTTC | CSASVGYGYTF
NA | TRBJ1-5 | NA | TRBV11-2 | TGTGCCAGCAGCGAGGGAAGGAGCAATCAGCCCCAGCATTTT | CASSEGRSNQPQHF
NA | TRBJ1-1 | NA | TRBV19 | TGTGCCAGTATGGGGAGCACTGAAGCTTTCTTT | CASMGSTEAFF
TRBD2 | TRBJ2-3 | once | TRBV5-4 | TGTGCCAGCAGCTTGAGTCTAGCGGGCACAGATACGCAGTATTTT | CASSLSLAGTDTQYF
NA | TRBJ1-2 | once | TRBV6-1 | TGTGCCAGCAGTACCCAGGGCGGTAAATCTGGCTACACCTTC | CASSTQGGKSGYTF
TRBD2 | TRBJ2-2 | NA | TRBV19 | TGTGCCAGTAGTCCCGGGGGGCTAGCGGGGCGCACCGGGGAGCTGTTTTTT | CASSPGGLAGRTGELFF
NA | TRBJ1-4 | NA | TRBV30 | TGTGCCTGGAGTGGAGGGGCAACTAATGAAAAACTGTTTTTT | CAWSGGATNEKLFF
NA | TRBJ2-3 | NA | TRBV29-1 | TGCAGCGTCGAAGTAGGGGGGGATACGCAGTATTTT | CSVEVGGDTQYF
NA | TRBJ1-1 | NA | TRBV19 | TGTGCCAGTAGGAGAGGTCTCGGGACGCTGAACACTGAAGCTTTCTTT | CASRRGLGTLNTEAFF
NA | TRBJ1-5 | NA | TRBV28 | TGTGCCAGCAGTTTATATGGGAGCAGTCAGCCCCAGCATTTT | CASSLYGSSQPQHF
NA | TRBJ2-1 | NA | TRBV7-3 | TGTGCCAGCAGCTCCCGGATAGGACACAATGAGCAGTTCTTC | CASSSRIGHNEQFF
NA | TRBJ1-5 | NA | TRBV6-6 | TGTGCCAGCAGCCTAGGGGATTATCAGCCCCAGCATTTT | CASSLGDYQPQHF
TRBD1 | TRBJ1-2 | NA | TRBV5-1 | TGCGCCAGCAGCTTGGAACAGGGGGCTTGGAACTATGGCTACACCTTC | CASSLEQGAWNYGYTF
NA | TRBJ1-4 | few | TRBV9 | TGTGCCAGCAGCGTAGTCGTCCCTTCCCGGCGTTGG | CASSVVVPSRRW
TRBD1 | TRBJ1-1 | NA | TRBV9 | TGTGCCAGCAGCGTAGGCGGGACAGGGGTAATTGAAGCTTTCTTT | CASSVGGTGVIEAFF
NA | TRBJ2-1 | NA | TRBV4-2 | TGTGCCAGCAGCTTGAGTGAGCAGTTCTTC | CASSLSEQFF
TRBD1 | TRBJ2-6 | NA | TRBV29-1 | TGCAGCGTCCGACAGGGCGCTGGGGCCAACGTCCTGACTTTC | CSVRQGAGANVLTF
NA | TRBJ1-1 | NA | TRBV5-1 | TGCGCCAGCAGCTTGGGAGGACGGGGAGCTTTCTTT | CASSLGGRGAFF
TRBD1 | TRBJ1-1 | few | TRBV10-2 | TGCGCCAGCAAGGGACAGGGCAAGGTGAGCACTGAAGCTTTCTTT | CASKGQGKVSTEAFF
NA | TRBJ1-2 | NA | TRBV28 | TGTGCCAGCAGGCTAACAGGAGCGTCGGGCTACACCTTC | CASRLTGASGYTF
TRBD1 | TRBJ1-2 | NA | TRBV6-1 | TGTGCCAGCAGTGGCCGACCCGGACAGGGGTTTTATGGCTACACCTTC | CASSGRPGQGFYGYTF
NA | TRBJ2-1 | NA | TRBV30 | TGTGCCTGGAGGGGGCCAGGGTACAATGAGCAGTTCTTC | CAWRGPGYNEQFF
TRBD1 | TRBJ1-2 | NA | TRBV15 | TGTGCCACCAGCGACGGACAGGGGGCCTATGGCTACACCTTC | CATSDGQGAYGYTF
TRBD2 | TRBJ2-7 | NA | TRBV6-1 | TGTGCCAGCAGTGCAGGGACTAGCGGGAACGAGCAGTACTTC | CASSAGTSGNEQYF
NA | TRBJ2-2 | NA | TRBV2 | TGTGCCAGCAGTGGGTTCCAGAACACCGGGGAGCTGTTTTTT | CASSGFQNTGELFF
NA | TRBJ1-2 | NA | TRBV5-4 | TGTGCCAGCAGCACCCCCCGACAGGCCGTCTATGGCTACACCTTC | CASSTPRQAVYGYTF
NA | TRBJ2-3 | NA | TRBV27 | TGTGCCAGCAGTTTATCGAGTGGGGTTAGCACAGATACGCAGTATTTT | CASSLSSGVSTDTQYF
NA | TRBJ2-1 | NA | TRBV11-2 | TGTGCCAGCAGCCCGCCGGGTTCCTACAATGAGCAGTTCTTC | CASSPPGSYNEQFF
TRBD1 | TRBJ1-5 | NA | TRBV5-1 | TGCGCCAGCAGCCTATCGACAGGGGGCAAGGGCAATCAGCCCCAGCATTTT | CASSLSTGGKGNQPQHF
NA | TRBJ1-6 | NA | TRBV19 | TGTGCCAGTATAGGGATCGGAGCGTCACCCCTCCACTTT | CASIGIGASPLHF
NA | TRBJ2-2 | NA | TRBV5-5 | TGTGCCAGCAGCTTGGAACAGGACCCTACCGGGGAGCTGTTTTTT | CASSLEQDPTGELFF
TRBD1 | TRBJ1-2 | NA | TRBV30 | TGTGCCTGCCCGGAGGGGGCCGTTGGTTCTAACTATGGCTACACCTTC | CACPEGAVGSNYGYTF
NA | TRBJ2-2 | NA | TRBV9 | TGTGCCAGCAGCGTAGTTGGGGATGGCACCGGGGAGCTGTTTTTT | CASSVVGDGTGELFF
NA | TRBJ1-4 | NA | TRBV4-2 | TGTGCCAGCAGCCAAGTGTCCAGTTCAACTAATGAAAAACTGTTTTTT | CASSQVSSSTNEKLFF
TRBD1 | TRBJ1-2 | NA | TRBV28 | TGTGCCAGCAGTCCTACAGGGGGTCATAATGGCTACACCTTC | CASSPTGGHNGYTF
NA | TRBJ1-5 | NA | TRBV7-2 | TGTGCCAGCAGCTTAGGGGTGGGGGGGCCCCAGCATTTT | CASSLGVGGPQHF
NA | TRBJ2-4 | NA | TRBV27 | TGTGCCAGCAGTTCGAAACAGCCGACCGGAAACATTCAGTACTTC | CASSSKQPTGNIQYF
NA | TRBJ2-2 | NA | TRBV21-1 | TGTGCCAGCAGCTTAACCACCTCAGGGGGCTTGGTCACCGGGGAGCTGTTTTTT | CASSLTTSGGLVTGELFF
NA | TRBJ2-1 | NA | TRBV15 | TGTGCCACCAGCGGGGAGTGGGGTGAGCCTACCTACAATGAGCAGTTCTTC | CATSGEWGEPTYNEQFF
TRBD1 | TRBJ1-1 | NA | TRBV10-3 | TGTGCCATTGGACAGGGAAGAATGAACACTGAAGCTTTCTTT | CAIGQGRMNTEAFF
TRBD1 | TRBJ1-2 | NA | TRBV10-2 | TGCGCCAGCAGAGACAGGGGTGGCGACTATGGCTACACCTTC | CASRDRGGDYGYTF
TRBD1 | TRBJ1-2 | once | TRBV28 | TGCGCCAGCAGCCCGCAGGGGACAGATGGCTACACCTTC | CASSPQGTDGYTF
NA | TRBJ1-1 | NA | TRBV6-1 | TGTGCCAGCAGTACCGTGACAACGAACACTGAAGCTTTCTTT | CASSTVTTNTEAFF
NA | TRBJ2-7 | NA | TRBV30 | TGTGCCTGGAGTGTGTCTAGCAACGAGCAGTACTTC | CAWSVSSNEQYF
NA | TRBJ1-6 | NA | TRBV27 | TGTGCCAGCAGTTTCTCTCCGGGACGGACGCGCAGTTCACCCCTCCACTTT | CASSFSPGRTRSSPLHF
NA | TRBJ2-7 | few | TRBV19 | TGTGCCAGTAGTATGGTCGGGGCCAAGTACTTC | CASSMVGAKYF
TRBD1 | TRBJ2-7 | NA | TRBV5-6 | TGTGCCAGCAGCGCTCTAGGGACAGCTTCCTACGAGCAGTACTTC | CASSALGTASYEQYF
NA | TRBJ1-4 | NA | TRBV5-1 | TGCGCCAGCAGCCCGGGGCGGCACAGTGAAACTGGATCCGAAAAACTGTTTTTT | CASSPGRHSETGSEKLFF
NA | TRBJ1-6 | NA | TRBV28 | TGTGCCAGCAGTTTACACCCCCGGAATTCACCCCTCCACTTT | CASSLHPRNSPLHF
NA | TRBJ1-4 | NA | TRBV7-9 | TGTGCCAGCAGCTCGGGACCCCCGGGGGAACTGTTTTTT | CASSSGPPGELFF
TRBD1 | TRBJ1-2 | NA | TRBV6-5 | TGTGCCAGCAGTTCGGGACAGGGGAATAACTATGGCTACACCTTC | CASSSGQGNNYGYTF